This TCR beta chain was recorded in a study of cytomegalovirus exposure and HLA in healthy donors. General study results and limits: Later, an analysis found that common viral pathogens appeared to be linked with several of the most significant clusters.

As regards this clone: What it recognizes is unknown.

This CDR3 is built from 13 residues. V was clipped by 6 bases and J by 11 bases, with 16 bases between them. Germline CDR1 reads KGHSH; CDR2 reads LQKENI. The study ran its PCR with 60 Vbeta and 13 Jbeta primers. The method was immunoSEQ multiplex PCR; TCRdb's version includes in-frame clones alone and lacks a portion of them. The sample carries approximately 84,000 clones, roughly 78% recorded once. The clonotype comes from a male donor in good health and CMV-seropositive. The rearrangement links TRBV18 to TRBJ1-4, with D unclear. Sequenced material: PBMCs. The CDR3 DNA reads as TGTGCCAGCTCTCCCCTTACAAGCGAGAAACTGTTTTTT. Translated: CASSPLTSEKLFF.